This section outlines one TCR beta chain sequence together with its context. Its target antigen remains unknown. The record has no base qualities; no much larger clone is one base away. Using the deep immunoSEQ assay, TCR CDR3 regions were amplified from genomic DNA by multiplex PCR. Extracted genomic DNA from each cell subset was distributed evenly across all wells of several immunoSEQ 96-well plates, and each plate was treated as a replicate. For sorted subsets, each replicate PCR was loaded with about 0.2 ug genomic DNA, equivalent to 30,000 or so T cell genomes. Purified libraries were quantified with a Qubit 3.0 fluorometer, sized on a Bioanalyzer 2100, and re-quantified with the KAPA Library Quantification kit. Each immunoSEQ 96-well plate was sequenced on its own single-read 150-cycle Illumina NextSeq 550 flow cell. On the authors' methods: Because only junctional sequences without quality scores were contained in the immunoSEQ output, filtering matching that applied to full-length reads could not be performed. To assign V/J genes and CDR3, sequences were annotated using PyIR, a Python wrapper for IgBLAST v1.9, with IMGT germline references. Any read was removed if the V/J assignment was weak (E-value above 1e-6), the CDR3 was missing, or the read contained stop codons, out-of-frame junctions, or ambiguous translated residues. V3J clonotypes were defined by identical inferred V gene, J gene, and CDR3 amino acid sequence. The percentage overlap between two repertoires was calculated by dividing the number of shared unique clonotypes by the size of the smaller repertoire. Repertoire richness was assessed with RTK rarefaction, the Chao1 estimator, and Recon v2.1 estimates of unobserved clonotypes. Generation probabilities were computed with OLGA for all TCRbeta clonotypes obtained by the gDNA method from a handful of donors. In TCRdb, the immuneACCESS table is reduced to in-frame sequences with V and J assigned. These tables do not hold every clone; where another copy was compared, an unresolved V gene accounts for under half, and the others remain unexplained. V and J calls and clone size come straight from that table; D and trimming were deduced from the DNA. The sample table contains about 2.2 million clones; only one count was recorded for about 93% of them. Jointly, the top ten make up 1.7% of the sample.

CD8 naive samples consisted of CD45RO-negative cells that were positively selected for CCR7, yielding a CD45RA+CCR7+ population without TemRA cells. The donors were healthy, HIV-negative adults with no recently reported acute infections or vaccinations. Every donor was a Caucasian adult residing in Nashville, Tennessee, USA. Blood was obtained by leukapheresis, after which PBMCs were separated by Ficoll-Histopaque density gradient centrifugation and cryopreserved in liquid nitrogen vapor phase. Purity and quantity of every magnetically sorted T cell population were checked by analytical flow cytometry. Genomic DNA was isolated from every sorted fraction and measured by UV absorbance on a Nanodrop 2000c. These data are taken from a study of shared clonotypes between healthy human individuals (TCRdb year 2020). About the study as a whole: The cohort included three men and a couple of women between 18 and 49 years of age. For each donor, three plates each were used for CD4 naive and CD4 memory, two plates were used for CD8 naive, and one plate was used for CD8 memory. The study deeply sequenced blood TCR repertoires of about 5 healthy adults to estimate repertoire size and the extent of clonotype sharing between individuals. To increase sequencing depth and limit assay-specific biases, TCR repertoire library preparation and sequencing were carried out by different laboratories using diverse techniques. Leukapheresis yielded between about 0.85 and 9.5 billion PBMCs per donor. Paper-wide results and their limitations: Around 5% of naive CD4, more than 3% of naive CD8, roughly 2.5% of memory CD4, and approximately 0.39% of memory CD8 clonotypes were shared across several donors. Estimated clonotype richness was generally larger for naive than for memory subsets. Pairwise subsampling led to the expectation that sequencing depth would affect the degree of clonotype sharing among donors. The small number of donors limited the genetic and exposure-history diversity represented. Clonotypes shared by all four sorted-subset donors showed higher generation probabilities than non-shared clonotypes. Sampling was limited to blood, and TCR repertoires in tissue likely differ from TCR repertoires in blood. Rarefaction of sorted-subset datasets indicated incomplete sequencing despite the large sequencing depth.

Looking up the germline V gene yields CDR1 MNHEY and CDR2 SVGAGI. There are 15 amino acids in the CDR3, from cysteine to phenylalanine inclusive. Here the CDR3 DNA is all that survives: 45 bases in frame from base 1. The junction shows trimming of 2 bases on V and 4 bases on J, plus 11 bases between the germline ends. The rearrangement combines TRBV6-5 with TRBJ2-2; there is no confident call for the D gene. The TCR originated in a man between 18 and 29 years old in good health. Some clones in this sample may be carry-over from other donors' samples. The sample was naive CD8+ T cells from PBMCs. In the paper's terms, the cell subset or site label means: CD45RA+CCR7+. DNA sequence: TGTGCCAGCAGTTACGAGGACCGGAGCACCGGGGAGCTGTTTTTT. It is translated as CASSYEDRSTGELFF.